This T cell receptor (beta chain) was identified in a study of blood T cell repertoires in COVID-19. Across the whole study: Some COVID-19 samples were acute and others convalescent; all came from the United States, Italy and Spain. PBMCs, B-cell-depleted T cells, or T cells provided the cDNA or gDNA that made up the material.

A Seattle source enrolled patients during active infection and followed them longitudinally. This clone has only a few counts. The J segment lost 1 base and the V segment lost 4 bases, leaving 1 base of the junction unmatched. CDR1 and CDR2 (germline): MNHEY, SVGAGI. CDR3 length: 14 residues. Authors' data handling: Estimated nucleated cell counts came from reference gene primer amplification. Libraries were prepared by immunoSEQ multiplex PCR; TCRdb keeps only in-frame clonotypes and omits some of them. V and J calls and clone size are copied from that table; D and trimming were computed from the DNA. The table shows about 390,000 clones, with around 87% occurring only once.

The V and J genes are TRBV6-5 and TRBJ2-4, with 7 nucleotides matching TRBD1. The material sequenced was peripheral blood. The clonotype comes from a woman in her fifties or sixties with COVID-19, enrolled during active disease. The CDR3 reads CASSSTGAKNIQYF. The CDR3 coding sequence is TGTGCCAGCAGTTCGACAGGGGCCAAAAACATTCAGTACTTC.